Listed here is a single T cell receptor (beta chain). The antigen is unknown. CDR3 size: 17 residues. V dropped 0 bases and J dropped 5; count of bases not matched to a gene: 7. Per germline, CDR1 SGHVS and CDR2 FQNEAQ. Amplified regions were TCR beta CDR3 sequences from RNA transcripts. HTBI primers were used for first-round RT-PCR of the TCR CDR3. TCRdb re-called the multiplex PCR reads through MiXCR, storing one row per CDR3 protein. The sample lists some 600,000 distinct CDR3 sequences, about 15% occurring once. The entry originates in a study of T cells in Graves' hyperthyroidism and ophthalmopathy. Study-wide results and limits: The model predicted ophthalmopathy a median approximately six months before onset.

Every diagnosis used clinical symptoms, serum thyroxine and TRAb, thyroid ultrasound and orbital computed tomography. Predating any ophthalmopathy symptoms, the blood sample was taken at first hyperthyroidism diagnosis. The chain combines TRBV7-8 with TRBJ1-6, with 7 bases identical to TRBD1. This sequence was found in a woman aged 25 to 39 with Graves' hyperthyroidism that later progressed to Graves' ophthalmopathy. The sample consisted of blood. The CDR3 region is CASSLAQGTANNSPLHF. DNA of the CDR3: TGTGCCAGCAGCTTAGCGCAGGGGACAGCCAATAATTCACCCCTCCACTTT.